This is a list of T cell receptor beta chains from one sample in a study of CD8 T cells in Susac syndrome. TCRdb re-called the immunoSEQ multiplex PCR reads through MiXCR, storing one row per CDR3 protein. The sample has under 250,000 distinct CDR3 sequences, 93% seen once; the top ten hold roughly 0.07%. Sequencing was done on a sample of CD4+ T cells from PBMCs. These receptors all come from a human donor with multiple sclerosis. Each CDR3 is given with its conserved first and last residue. The D gene is left open where the match is weak.

v_gene	d_gene	j_gene	CDR3aa	CDR3nt
TRBV27	TRBD1	TRBJ1-5	CASRTGGAGNQPQHF	TGTGCCAGCAGAACAGGGGGGGCTGGCAATCAACCCCAGCATTTT
TRBV27	.	TRBJ2-5	CASRGQGAEGETQYF	TGTGCCAGCAGGGGACAAGGGGCGGAGGGAGAGACCCAGTACTTC
TRBV20-1	TRBD2	TRBJ2-5	CSASLAGGPGMRTQYF	TGCAGTGCCAGCCTAGCGGGAGGCCCTGGAATGCGGACCCAGTACTTC
TRBV19	.	TRBJ1-2	CASGQAFGYTF	TGTGCCAGTGGCCAGGCCTTTGGCTACACCTTC
TRBV7-3	.	TRBJ2-2	CASSPNVVPGELFF	TGTGCCAGCAGCCCAAACGTGGTGCCCGGGGAGCTGTTTTTT
TRBV10-2	.	TRBJ2-1	CASRPSLSPGEQFF	TGCGCCAGCAGACCATCATTAAGCCCTGGTGAGCAGTTCTTC
TRBV28	.	TRBJ2-5	CASSIPGTKETQYF	TGTGCCAGCAGTATCCCCGGGACGAAAGAGACCCAGTACTTC
TRBV25-1	TRBD2	TRBJ2-1	CASSGLASNEQFF	TGTGCCAGCAGTGGACTAGCTTCCAATGAGCAGTTCTTC
TRBV10-3	.	TRBJ2-1	CAISDMDVWFF	TGTGCCATCAGTGATATGGACGTATGGTTCTTC
TRBV30	.	TRBJ1-1	CAWSLRTARAFF	TGTGCCTGGTCATTGAGGACAGCCCGAGCTTTCTTT
TRBV20-1	.	TRBJ1-2	CSAMWSGGMDGYGYTF	TGCAGTGCTATGTGGTCTGGGGGGATGGATGGCTATGGCTACACCTTC